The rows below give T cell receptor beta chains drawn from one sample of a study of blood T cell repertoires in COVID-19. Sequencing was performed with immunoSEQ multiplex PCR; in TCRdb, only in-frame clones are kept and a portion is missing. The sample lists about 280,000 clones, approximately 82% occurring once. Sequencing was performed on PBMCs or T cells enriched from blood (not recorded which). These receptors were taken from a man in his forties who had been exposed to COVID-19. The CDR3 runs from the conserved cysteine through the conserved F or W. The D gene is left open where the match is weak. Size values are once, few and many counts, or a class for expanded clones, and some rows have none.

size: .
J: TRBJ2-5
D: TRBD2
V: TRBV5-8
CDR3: CATMERGKEETQYF
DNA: TGTGCCACCATGGAGCGGGGTAAGGAAGAGACCCAGTACTTC

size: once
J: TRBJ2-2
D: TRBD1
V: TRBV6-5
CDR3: CASRGTVSNTGELFF
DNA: TGTGCCAGCAGGGGGACAGTGAGCAACACCGGGGAGCTGTTTTTT

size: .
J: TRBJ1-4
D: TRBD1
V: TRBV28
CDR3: CASLGDRGIATNEKLFF
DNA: TGTGCCAGCCTTGGGGACAGGGGGATTGCAACTAATGAAAAACTGTTTTTT

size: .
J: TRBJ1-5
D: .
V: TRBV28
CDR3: CASTPGSVRPHF
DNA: TGTGCCAGCACCCCGGGAAGTGTCCGTCCGCATTTT

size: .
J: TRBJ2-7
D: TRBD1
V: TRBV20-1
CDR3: CSASAQGAPYEQYF
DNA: TGCAGTGCTAGTGCCCAGGGGGCGCCGTACGAGCAGTACTTC

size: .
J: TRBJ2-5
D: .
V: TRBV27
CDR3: CASSPLLTDRPYF
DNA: TGTGCCAGCAGTCCCCTGCTGACAGACAGGCCGTACTTC

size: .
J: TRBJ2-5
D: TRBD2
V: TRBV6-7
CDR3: CASSYPRLAGGTQETQYF
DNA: TGTGCCAGCAGTTACCCGAGACTAGCGGGGGGAACGCAAGAGACCCAGTACTTC

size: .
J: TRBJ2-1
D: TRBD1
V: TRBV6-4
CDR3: CASREQGAASEQFF
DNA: TGTGCCAGCAGAGAACAGGGGGCCGCCAGTGAGCAGTTCTTC

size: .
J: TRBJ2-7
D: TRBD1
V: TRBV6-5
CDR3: CASIPGTGFTYEQYF
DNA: TGTGCCAGCATACCCGGGACAGGGTTCACCTACGAGCAGTACTTC

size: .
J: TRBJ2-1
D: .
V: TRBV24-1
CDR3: CATEGGTSKKQFF
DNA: TGTGCCACTGAAGGCGGGACTTCTAAAAAGCAGTTCTTC

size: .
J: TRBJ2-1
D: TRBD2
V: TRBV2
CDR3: CASTKREGIPEQFF
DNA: TGTGCCAGCACTAAGAGGGAGGGGATCCCTGAGCAGTTCTTC

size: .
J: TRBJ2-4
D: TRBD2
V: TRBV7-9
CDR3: CAWTSGTYIQYF
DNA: TGTGCCTGGACTAGCGGGACCTACATTCAGTACTTC

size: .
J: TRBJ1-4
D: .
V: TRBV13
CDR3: CASSLVPEANEKLFF
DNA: TGTGCCAGCAGCTTAGTTCCCGAGGCTAATGAAAAACTGTTTTTT

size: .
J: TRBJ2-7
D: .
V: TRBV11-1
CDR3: CASSWSDTKQYF
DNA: TGTGCCAGCAGCTGGTCGGACACCAAGCAGTACTTC

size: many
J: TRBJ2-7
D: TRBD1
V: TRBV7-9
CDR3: CASSSGTGYEQYF
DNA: TGTGCCAGCAGCTCCGGGACAGGCTACGAGCAGTACTTC

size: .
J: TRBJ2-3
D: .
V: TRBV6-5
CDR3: CAQGTDTQYF
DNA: TGTGCCCAGGGCACAGATACGCAGTATTTT

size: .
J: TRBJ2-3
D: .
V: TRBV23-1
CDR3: CASSQLGPTQYF
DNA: TGCGCCAGCAGTCAATTGGGGCCGACCCAGTATTTT

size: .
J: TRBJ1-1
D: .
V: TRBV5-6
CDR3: CASSLTGPEAFF
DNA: TGTGCCAGCAGCTTGACAGGGCCCGAAGCTTTCTTT

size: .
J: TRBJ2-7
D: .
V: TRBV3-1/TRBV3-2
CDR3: CASSFTTEQYF
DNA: TGTGCCAGCAGCTTCACTACGGAGCAGTACTTC

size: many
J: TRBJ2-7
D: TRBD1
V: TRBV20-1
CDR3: CSASAGTGGADEQYF
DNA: TGCAGTGCTAGTGCCGGGACAGGGGGTGCTGACGAGCAGTACTTC

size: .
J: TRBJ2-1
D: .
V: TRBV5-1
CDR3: CASCFGTHLGNEQFF
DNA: TGCGCCAGCTGCTTCGGGACACACTTGGGCAATGAGCAGTTCTTC

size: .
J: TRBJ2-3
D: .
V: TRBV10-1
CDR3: CASSETQRVTDTQYF
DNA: TGCGCCAGCAGTGAGACCCAGCGAGTCACAGATACGCAGTATTTT

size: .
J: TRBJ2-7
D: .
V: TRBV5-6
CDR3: CASTTGGSYEQYF
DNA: TGTGCCAGCACCACCGGAGGGTCCTACGAGCAGTACTTC

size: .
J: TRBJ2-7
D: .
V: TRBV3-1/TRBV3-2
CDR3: CASSPPPDRALPGEQYF
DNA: TGTGCCAGCAGTCCCCCACCGGACCGTGCCCTCCCAGGGGAGCAGTACTTC

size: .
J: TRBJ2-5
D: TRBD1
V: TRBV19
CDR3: CASSMGQGTQETQYF
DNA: TGTGCCAGTAGCATGGGACAGGGAACCCAAGAGACCCAGTACTTC

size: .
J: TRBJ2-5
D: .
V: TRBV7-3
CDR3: CASSLGEVETQYF
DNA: TGTGCCAGCAGCTTAGGGGAGGTTGAGACCCAGTACTTC

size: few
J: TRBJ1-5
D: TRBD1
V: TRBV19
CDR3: CASKQWDRNQPQHF
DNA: TGTGCCAGTAAACAATGGGACAGAAATCAGCCCCAGCATTTT

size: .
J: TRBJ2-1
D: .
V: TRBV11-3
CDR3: CASSLSGLDNEQFF
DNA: TGTGCCAGCAGCCTTAGCGGACTCGACAATGAGCAGTTCTTC

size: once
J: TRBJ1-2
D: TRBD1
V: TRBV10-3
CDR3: CASYRGNYGYTF
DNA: TGTGCCAGCTACAGGGGTAACTATGGCTACACCTTC

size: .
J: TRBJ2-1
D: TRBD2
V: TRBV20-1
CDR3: CSASSSGKTYNEQFF
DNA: TGCAGTGCTAGTTCTAGCGGGAAAACCTACAATGAGCAGTTCTTC

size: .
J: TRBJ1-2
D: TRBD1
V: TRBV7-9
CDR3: CASSWMQGAAGYTF
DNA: TGTGCCAGCAGCTGGATGCAGGGGGCTGCCGGCTACACCTTC

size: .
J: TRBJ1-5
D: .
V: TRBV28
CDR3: CASSLWGGSYIGQPQHF
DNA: TGTGCCAGCAGTTTATGGGGGGGGTCTTATATTGGTCAGCCCCAGCATTTT

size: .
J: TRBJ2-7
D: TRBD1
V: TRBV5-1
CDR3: CASSLATGAYEQYF
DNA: TGCGCCAGCAGCTTGGCCACAGGGGCCTACGAGCAGTACTTC

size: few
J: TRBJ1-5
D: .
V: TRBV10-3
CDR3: CAISESGGSNQPQHF
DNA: TGTGCCATCAGTGAGTCGGGGGGGAGCAATCAGCCCCAGCATTTT

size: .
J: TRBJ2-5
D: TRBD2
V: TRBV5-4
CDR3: CASSLGLAGVWQETQYF
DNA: TGTGCCAGCAGCTTGGGGCTAGCGGGAGTATGGCAAGAGACCCAGTACTTC

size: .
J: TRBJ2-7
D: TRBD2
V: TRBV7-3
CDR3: CASSRGLAGVGEQYF
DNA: TGTGCCAGCAGCCGGGGACTAGCGGGAGTGGGCGAGCAGTACTTC

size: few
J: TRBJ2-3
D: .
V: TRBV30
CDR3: CAWSGNGGDTDTQYF
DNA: TGTGCCTGGAGTGGGAACGGAGGAGACACAGATACGCAGTATTTT

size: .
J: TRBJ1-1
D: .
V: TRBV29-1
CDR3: CSVLPLREDGAEAFF
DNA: TGCAGCGTCCTACCTCTCAGGGAAGATGGGGCTGAAGCTTTCTTT

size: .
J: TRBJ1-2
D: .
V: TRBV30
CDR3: CAWSVGRGRVTGYTF
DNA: TGTGCCTGGAGTGTAGGTAGGGGGAGGGTTACCGGCTACACCTTC

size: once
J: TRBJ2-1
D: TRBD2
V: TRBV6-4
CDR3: CASSESGRDYNEQFF
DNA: TGTGCCAGCAGTGAATCCGGGAGGGACTACAATGAGCAGTTCTTC

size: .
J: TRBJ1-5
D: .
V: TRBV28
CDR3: CASSFGGRHPQHF
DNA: TGTGCCAGCAGTTTCGGAGGGCGGCACCCCCAGCATTTT

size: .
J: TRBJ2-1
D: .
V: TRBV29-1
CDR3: CSVVRGRLTNEQFF
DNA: TGCAGCGTTGTAAGGGGTCGACTTACAAATGAGCAGTTCTTC

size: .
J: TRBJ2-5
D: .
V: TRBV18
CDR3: CASSSAKWETQYF
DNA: TGTGCCAGCTCATCAGCGAAATGGGAGACCCAGTACTTC

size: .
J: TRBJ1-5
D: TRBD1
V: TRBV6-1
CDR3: CASSETGANQPQHF
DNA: TGTGCCAGCAGTGAGACAGGGGCCAATCAGCCCCAGCATTTT

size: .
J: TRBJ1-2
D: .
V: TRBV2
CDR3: CASSVGGEYYGYTF
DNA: TGTGCCAGCAGTGTGGGAGGGGAGTACTATGGCTACACCTTC

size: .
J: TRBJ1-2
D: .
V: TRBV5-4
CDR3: CASSMTGAAGYTF
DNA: TGTGCCAGCAGCATGACAGGTGCGGCTGGCTACACCTTC

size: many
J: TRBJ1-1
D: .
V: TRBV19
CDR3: CASSVPGTEAFF
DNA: TGTGCCAGTAGTGTCCCGGGCACTGAAGCTTTCTTT

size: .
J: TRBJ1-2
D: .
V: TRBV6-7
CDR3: CASSYEVAGGINTF
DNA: .